These 24 T cell receptor beta chains originate from one sample sequenced in a study of blood T cell repertoires in COVID-19. The data were produced by immunoSEQ multiplex PCR, yet TCRdb's version contains in-frame clones alone and is incomplete. The table shows 300,000 or so clones, with 70% to 90% occurring only once. Sequencing was performed on peripheral blood. These receptors were taken from a woman aged 25 to 39 who had recovered from COVID-19.

This clone was observed a few times. The rearrangement joins TRBV5-3 to TRBJ1-5; a weak D match, TRBD1 (5 bases). TRBV5-3 is identified as an open reading frame with a role that is uncertain. Deletions cut 4 bases from V and 11 bases from J, with 10 bases between. CDR3 length: 11 amino acids. The CDR3 nucleotides read TGTGCCAGAAGCAGGGACTGGGCCCAGCATTTT. Protein product: CARSRDWAQHF.

The J gene is TRBJ2-7, the V gene TRBV11-3; TRBD1 matches 7 bases. CDR3 length: 13 amino acids. With 6 bases clipped from V and 6 bases from J, the junction kept 8 bases outside the gene matches. Per the germline V gene, CDR1 is SGHNT and CDR2 is YENEEA. DNA of the CDR3: TGTGCCAGCAGTCGAGACAGGGTAAGCGAGCAGTACTTC. Its protein product is CASSRDRVSEQYF.

This clone has only one observation. The gene calls are TRBV9 and TRBJ2-3, with D hard to call. This CDR3 has 16 residues. Germline V gives CDR1 SGDLS, CDR2 YYNGEE. The V end was cut by 3 bases, the J end by 0 bases, with 14 bases between. The CDR3 region is CASSASSHSSTDTQYF. CDR3 DNA: TGTGCCAGCAGCGCCAGTAGCCACTCTAGCACAGATACGCAGTATTTT.

The chain is built from TRBV2 and TRBJ1-4, with 10 nucleotides matching TRBD1. The CDR3 extends over 15 amino acids. Germline V gives CDR1 SNHLY, CDR2 FYNNEI. Trimming cost V 6 bases and J 8 bases; bases outside gene matches: 9. The CDR3 is CASRGTGVKKEKLFF. The CDR3, as DNA: TGTGCCAGCAGGGGGACAGGGGTAAAGAAGGAAAAACTGTTTTTT.

This clone was recorded a few times. The chain has TRBV15 and TRBJ2-1; the match to TRBD1 covers 11 bases. The CDR3 contains 19 residues. V lost 0 bases to trimming and J lost 4 bases; unmatched junction nucleotides: 11. Germline V CDR1 and CDR2: LNHNV, YYDKDF (reference sequence). CDR3 DNA: TGTGCCACCAGCAGAGATACCGTTTGGACAGGGGGCAGGTACAATGAGCAGTTCTTC. Its translation: CATSRDTVWTGGRYNEQFF.

This sequence joins TRBV18 and TRBJ1-1; D is uncertain. V was shortened by 5 bases and J by 5 bases, with 9 bases between the two germline ends. This CDR3 has 12 amino acids. Germline V CDR1 and CDR2: KGHSH, LQKENI. The CDR3 loop is CASSTSRTEAFF. The CDR3 DNA reads as TGTGCCAGCTCAACTTCGAGGACTGAAGCTTTCTTT.

The chain links TRBV7-3 to TRBJ2-1; D may be TRBD2 (6 bases). The CDR3 totals 15 residues. V was pared by 3 bases and J by 4 bases, with 13 bases between. The germline CDR1 and CDR2 sequences are SGHTA and FQGTGA. Here the CDR3 reads CASSLYGREYNEQFF. The CDR3 nucleotides read TGTGCCAGCAGCTTGTACGGGAGAGAATACAATGAGCAGTTCTTC.

This clone was recorded once. CDR3 sequence (DNA): TGTGCCAGCAGCTTAAGAACGGGGATGGCGGAGACCCAGTACTTC. This gives the protein CASSLRTGMAETQYF. This chain uses TRBV11-2 with TRBJ2-5, with D perhaps TRBD2 (5 bases). Germline V gene lookup returns CDR1 SGHAT and CDR2 FQNNGV. V was cut by 2 bases and J by 5 bases, with 15 bases left in between. CDR3 length: 15 amino acids.

J is TRBJ2-7 and V is TRBV13; 7 bases align to TRBD1. Looked up from germline, CDR1 is PRHDT and CDR2 is FYEKMQ (reference sequence). The CDR3 runs 14 residues. Losses at the gene ends were 5 bases for V and 2 bases for J; bases not matched to a gene: 6. The chain's CDR3 is CASSHPDRPYEQYF. CDR3 nucleotide sequence: TGTGCCAGCAGCCACCCGGACAGGCCCTACGAGCAGTACTTC.

J is TRBJ2-2 and V is TRBV11-2, with 7 bases fitting TRBD1. Trimming removed 2 bases from V and 5 bases from J; junction bases left unmatched: 5. Germline CDR1 is SGHAT and CDR2 is FQNNGV. The CDR3 covers 15 residues. The CDR3 here is CASSLTPGGTGELFF. DNA for the CDR3: TGTGCCAGCAGCTTAACGCCAGGGGGTACCGGGGAGCTGTTTTTT.

The count of this clone is one. V and J are TRBV7-9 and TRBJ2-2; TRBD1 agrees at 11 bases. Germline loops: CDR1 SEHNR, CDR2 FQNEAQ (reference sequence). The trim removed 4 bases at V and 5 bases at J, leaving 9 bases unmatched. This CDR3 comprises 17 residues. CDR3 sequence (DNA): TGTGCCAGCAGCTCCACCCGGGACAGGGGGGATACCGGGGAGCTGTTTTTT. Its protein product is CASSSTRDRGDTGELFF.

The V gene is TRBV2, the J gene TRBJ1-1; 7 bases are a match to TRBD1. V gave up 6 bases and J gave up 5 bases; unmatched junction bases: 9. This CDR3 is built from 14 residues. Germline V CDR1 and CDR2: SNHLY, FYNNEI. CDR3 residues: CASRNTGARTEAFF. The CDR3, as DNA: TGTGCCAGCAGGAATACAGGGGCAAGGACTGAAGCTTTCTTT.

The gene calls are TRBV30 and TRBJ1-4; D is uncertain. The CDR3 consists of 14 residues. V shed 1 base and J shed 8 bases, with 14 bases lying between them. The germline V gene encodes CDR1 GTSNPN and CDR2 SVGIG (reference sequence). CDR3 sequence reads: CAWSESPGREKLFF. The CDR3 region has the DNA TGTGCCTGGAGTGAGTCTCCGGGGAGAGAAAAACTGTTTTTT.

The chain has TRBV25-1 and TRBJ2-5; weak D call: TRBD2 (6 bases). The CDR3 sequence is 13 residues long. In germline, CDR1 is MGHDK, CDR2 SYGVNS. With 6 bases removed from V and 6 bases from J, the gap between germline ends came to 14 bases. As DNA, the CDR3 is TGTGCCAGCAGGGGACTTTCCTTGAAGACCCAGTACTTC. Amino acids: CASRGLSLKTQYF.

The J gene is TRBJ1-2, the V gene TRBV6-2 or TRBV6-3, with TRBD1 matching 7 bases. CDR3 size: 14 residues. Looked up from germline, CDR1 is MNHEY and CDR2 is SVGEGT. V dropped 2 bases and J dropped 4; count of bases not matched to a gene: 4. Here the CDR3 DNA reads TGTGCCAGCAGTTACCTGGGGGACAGCTATGGCTACACCTTC. Its translation is CASSYLGDSYGYTF.

This chain links TRBV7-3 with TRBJ2-3; 12 nucleotides line up with TRBD2. J lost 6 bases, V lost 5 bases, and 9 bases had no gene match. The germline V gene encodes CDR1 SGHTA and CDR2 FQGTGA. The CDR3 totals 16 residues. CDR3 region: CASSPGLAGMGDTQYF. CDR3 sequence (DNA): TGTGCCAGCAGCCCAGGACTAGCGGGGATGGGTGATACGCAGTATTTT.

The chain links TRBV2 to TRBJ2-4; TRBD1 matches at 9 bases. Germline CDR1 SNHLY, CDR2 FYNNEI. The CDR3 runs 16 residues. J was trimmed by 6 bases and V by 1 base; bases with no gene match: 7. CDR3 DNA: TGTGCCAGCAGTGAAGATCACGGACAGGGGAGAAACATTCAGTACTTC. Encoded protein: CASSEDHGQGRNIQYF.

The chain combines TRBV18 with TRBJ2-5; tentative D call: TRBD1 (5 bases). The CDR3 is 14 amino acids. Trimming took off 1 base at V and 3 bases at J, with 9 bases between the two ends. Germline CDR1 KGHSH, CDR2 LQKENI. The chain's CDR3 is CASSPQRGEETQYF. CDR3 DNA sequence: TGTGCCAGCTCACCACAAAGGGGCGAAGAGACCCAGTACTTC.

The chain links TRBV5-4 to TRBJ1-4; weak D call: TRBD1 (5 bases). CDR1 is SGHNT and CDR2 is YYREEE in the germline V gene (reference sequence). CDR3 length: 13 residues. V was trimmed by 7 bases and J by 4 bases, leaving 11 bases between them. Here the CDR3 reads CASRDWSNEKLFF. The CDR3 bases are TGTGCCAGCCGGGACTGGAGTAATGAAAAACTGTTTTTT.

The chain combines TRBV7-9 with TRBJ1-1; TRBD1 is a possible D gene (5 bases). V dropped 2 bases and J dropped 1 base, with 8 bases sitting between them. This CDR3 spans 14 amino acids. Germline V gene data show CDR1 as SEHNR and CDR2 as FQNEAQ (reference sequence). DNA of the CDR3: TGTGCCAGCAGCTTAATGACAGAGAACACTGAAGCTTTCTTT. Translated, it gives CASSLMTENTEAFF.

This clone has just one count. The chain recombines TRBV6-2 or TRBV6-3 with TRBJ2-1; the D gene is possibly TRBD1 (6 bases). The ends were cut back, 5 bases at V and 4 bases at J, with 27 bases in the middle. This CDR3 comprises 19 residues. Germline V gene lookup returns CDR1 MNHEY and CDR2 SVGEGT. The DNA of the CDR3 is TGTGCCAGCAGTAACATCGGGACACCAGGACAAATGTTATACAATGAGCAGTTCTTC. Protein product: CASSNIGTPGQMLYNEQFF.

The CDR3 coding sequence is TGTGCCAGCAGTTACCCGGGACAGGGGGCGCGCGGCTACACCTTC. This translates into CASSYPGQGARGYTF. The V and J genes are TRBV6-5 and TRBJ1-2; 12 bases are shared with TRBD1. The CDR3 runs 15 residues. CDR1 and CDR2 (germline): MNHEY, SVGAGI. V lost 2 bases, J lost 8 bases, and 6 bases stayed unmatched.

The chain joins TRBV7-9 to TRBJ2-7, with D hard to call. V was pared by 6 bases and J by 4 bases, with 13 bases between. This CDR3 has 13 amino acids. Germline CDR1 and CDR2: SEHNR and FQNEAQ (reference sequence). The DNA of the CDR3 is TGTGCCAGCAGAGAGTCTGTCGGGTACGAGCAGTACTTC. Its translation: CASRESVGYEQYF.

This chain joins TRBV5-8 and TRBJ1-5; the match to TRBD1 covers 9 bases. Trimming took 2 bases from V and 4 from J; bases not matched to a gene: 4. The V gene's germline CDR1 is SGHTS and CDR2 YDEGEE. This CDR3 is 15 amino acids long. CDR3: CASSFPTGGNQPQHF. The DNA of the CDR3 is TGTGCCAGCAGCTTCCCGACAGGGGGTAATCAGCCCCAGCATTTT.